This T cell receptor (beta chain) was recorded in a study of regulatory T cells in long-lasting Graves disease. Many counts were recorded for this clonotype. The time point here: persistent/refractory GD, antithyroid drugs over 5 years with positive TRAb. PBMC-derived RNA was used for the TCR library. HTBI primers from iRepertoire and Arm-PCR of CDR3 regions yielded the TCR beta libraries. Using its own MiXCR run on the multiplex PCR reads, TCRdb lists one record per CDR3 protein. The sample contains 600,000 to 800,000 distinct CDR3 sequences, around 30% of which appear only once. V lost 5 bases and J 2 bases, leaving 10 bases between the germline ends. CDR3 length: 13 residues. The germline V gene encodes CDR1 MRHNA and CDR2 SNTAGT.

This specimen was peripheral blood mononuclear cells (PBMCs), taken when the disease was refractory, from a patient treated with antithyroid drugs. The receptor's source is a female donor with Graves disease. The chain employs TRBV6-4 and TRBJ2-7; a possible D gene is TRBD1 (5 bases). The CDR3 DNA sequence: TGTGCCAGCAGTTACCAGGGCCCCTACGAGCAGTACTTC. Its translation is CASSYQGPYEQYF.